This T cell receptor (beta chain) stems from a study of shared clonotypes between healthy human individuals. The assay was immunoSEQ multiplex PCR, and TCRdb's table has in-frame clones only and misses some. The data hold over 1.5 million clones, with 95% to 99% observed a single time. Trimming at V came to 6 bases and at J to 2 bases, leaving 8 bases not matched to a gene. CDR3 size: 16 residues. Per the germline V gene, CDR1 is MDHEN and CDR2 is SYDVKM. The chain links TRBV28 to TRBJ2-7; TRBD2 agrees at 12 bases. This receptor was obtained from a young man in good health. The sequenced sample was naive CD4+ T cells sorted from blood. Regarding subset: CD45RA+ positively selected. CDR3: CASRRRLAGVPYEQYF. The CDR3 nucleotides are TGTGCCAGCAGACGCAGACTAGCGGGAGTGCCCTACGAGCAGTACTTC.